This T cell receptor (beta chain) was sequenced in a study of PD-1 blockade in classical Hodgkin lymphoma. Study-level findings and limits: At baseline, newly diagnosed patients reportedly showed less TCR diversity than healthy donors. CD4+ TCR diversity, unlike CD8+, climbed significantly by C4D1.

This table comes from immunoSEQ multiplex PCR, and its TCRdb copy is limited to in-frame clones, with some not included. The table records tens of thousands of clones, 70% to 80% of them present only once. The V end was cut by 1 base, the J end by 10 bases, with 14 bases between. In germline, CDR1 is LGHNA, CDR2 YSLEER. This CDR3 is 15 amino acids long. Time point reported: cycle 4 day 1 (C4D1), after less than seven weeks of nivolumab. In every patient, relapse followed autologous stem cell transplantation, while exposure to brentuximab vedotin differed. Thawed PBMCs yielded CD4+ T cells through magnetic negative selection. Comment on this clone: Its antigen is currently unknown.

The sequenced sample was CD4+ T cells from blood, obtained before the fourth cycle of nivolumab. The clonotype comes from a human donor with classical Hodgkin lymphoma. The rearrangement links TRBV4-3 to TRBJ1-6; weak D call: TRBD1 (5 bases). CDR3 amino acids: CASSQVGAGGSPLHF. CDR3 bases: TGCGCCAGCAGCCAAGTTGGGGCAGGAGGCTCACCCCTCCACTTT.